The entry below gives a single T cell receptor (beta chain) sequence along with its context. What it binds is not known. The V end lost 2 bases, the J end lost 6 bases, and 11 bases lay between the germline ends. This CDR3 comprises 15 residues. CDR1 and CDR2 (germline): MNHEY, SVGEGT. This record comes from a study of T cell responses to AZD1222 COVID-19 vaccine. The repertoire was sequenced with immunoSEQ multiplex PCR; TCRdb's copy has only in-frame clones and lacks some. The table includes 90,000 to 150,000 clones, 80% to 95% detected once. Findings of the study overall: White British ancestry dominated among donors, who included more females, and clonal diversity was possibly underestimated. Among AZD1222 vaccinees, only 5 to 7 were seropositive at baseline.

The origin of this receptor is an adult who received the MenACWY meningococcal vaccine as a control. The J gene is TRBJ1-6, the V gene TRBV6-2 or TRBV6-3, with D perhaps TRBD1 (6 bases). The sequenced sample was peripheral blood, obtained 28 days after the second dose of the MenACWY control vaccine. The CDR3 coding sequence is TGTGCCAGCAGTTACCGGGGGGGCCGTAATTCACCCCTCCACTTT. It specifies CASSYRGGRNSPLHF.